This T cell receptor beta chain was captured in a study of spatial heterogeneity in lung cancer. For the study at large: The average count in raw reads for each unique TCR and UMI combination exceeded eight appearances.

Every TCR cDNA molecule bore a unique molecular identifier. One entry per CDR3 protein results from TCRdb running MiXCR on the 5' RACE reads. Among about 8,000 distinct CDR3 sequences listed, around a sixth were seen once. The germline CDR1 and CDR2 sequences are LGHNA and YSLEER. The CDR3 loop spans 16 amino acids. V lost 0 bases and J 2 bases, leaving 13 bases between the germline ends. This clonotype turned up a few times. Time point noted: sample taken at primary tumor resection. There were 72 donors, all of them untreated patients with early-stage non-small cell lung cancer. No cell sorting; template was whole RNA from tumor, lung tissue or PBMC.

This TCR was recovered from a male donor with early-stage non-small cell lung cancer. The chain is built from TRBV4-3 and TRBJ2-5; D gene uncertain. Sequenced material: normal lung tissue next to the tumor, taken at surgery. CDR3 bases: TGCGCCAGCAGCCAAGATACCGGTTTCGGGCAAGAGACCCAGTACTTC. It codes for CASSQDTGFGQETQYF.